The rows below give T cell receptor beta chains drawn from one sample of a study of control samples from healthy donors and cancer patients. Profiled with immunoSEQ multiplex PCR; TCRdb holds only in-frame clones, not every one. The sample holds fewer than 95,000 clones, under 90% seen once. Material for sequencing was blood. These receptors were obtained from a middle-aged woman in good health. CDR3s include the opening cysteine and the closing phenylalanine or tryptophan. D genes are given only for firm matches. Part of the rows lack a size; the others show once, few, many or a class for expanded clones.

V gene	CDR3 length	D gene	clone size	J gene	CDR3 DNA	CDR3 protein
TRBV19	14	NA	NA	TRBJ2-5	TGTGCCAGTAGTCCGGGGGGCTACCAAGAGACCCAGTACTTC	CASSPGGYQETQYF
TRBV7-9	15	TRBD2	NA	TRBJ2-1	TGTGCCAGCACCGTCTGGACTAGCGGATTGGCTGAGCAGTTCTTC	CASTVWTSGLAEQFF
TRBV5-1	14	NA	NA	TRBJ2-7	TGCGCCAGCAGCTTGGGCCGGGAAGACTACGAGCAGTACTTC	CASSLGREDYEQYF
TRBV5-3	15	NA	NA	TRBJ1-5	TGTGCCAGACCTGGCCAGGCAGGGAGCAATCAGCCCCAGCATTTT	CARPGQAGSNQPQHF
TRBV5-6	15	NA	few	TRBJ2-7	TGTGCCAGCAGCTCGAACAGGGATCCCCCCTACGAGCAGTACTTC	CASSSNRDPPYEQYF
TRBV7-6	16	TRBD1	few	TRBJ2-2	TGTGCCAGCAGCCCAGGGGGAAGGGCCGGGACCGGGGAGCTGTTTTTT	CASSPGGRAGTGELFF
TRBV18	13	NA	NA	TRBJ1-2	TGTGCCAGCTCCATATCAAACAGGGAGGGCTACACCTTC	CASSISNREGYTF
TRBV7-2	14	NA	NA	TRBJ1-5	TGTGCCAGCAGCTTAGGACTCAGCAATCAGCCCCAGCATTTT	CASSLGLSNQPQHF
TRBV6-4	11	NA	NA	TRBJ1-2	TGTGCCAGCAGTAACCGGGATCTAGTATATTTC	CASSNRDLVYF
TRBV5-6	13	NA	once	TRBJ2-7	TGTGCCAGCAGCTTGGGATTTTTCAGCGAGCAGTACTTC	CASSLGFFSEQYF
TRBV27	15	NA	NA	TRBJ2-3	TGTGCCAGCAGTTTATCGAGTGTGCTCAGCGATACGCAGTATTTT	CASSLSSVLSDTQYF
TRBV30	16	NA	once	TRBJ1-3	TGTGCCTGGAGAGCGGGCAGTGCTCACTCTGGAAACACCATATATTTT	CAWRAGSAHSGNTIYF
TRBV5-4	13	NA	once	TRBJ1-1	TGTGCCAGCAGCAGGAGCCGGGACACTGAAGCTTTCTTT	CASSRSRDTEAFF
TRBV5-4	15	TRBD1	NA	TRBJ2-1	TGTGCCAGCAGCTTGGAACAGGGGTCCTACAATGAGCAGTTCTTC	CASSLEQGSYNEQFF
TRBV24-1	18	TRBD1	few	TRBJ2-6	TGTGCCACCAGTGCGGGGACAGGACGTTCTTCTGGGGCCAACGTCCTGACTTTC	CATSAGTGRSSGANVLTF
TRBV7-3	16	TRBD1	NA	TRBJ2-5	TGTGCCAGCAGCCTCACAGGGGGCCTTCCGTTGGAGACCCAGTACTTC	CASSLTGGLPLETQYF
TRBV6-1	16	TRBD1	NA	TRBJ1-3	TGTGCCAGCAGTGAAGCCCAGGGGGCGTCTGGAAACACCATATATTTT	CASSEAQGASGNTIYF
TRBV6-5	15	TRBD2	NA	TRBJ2-7	TGTGCCAGCAGTTACGGGGCGGGGGGGAACTACGAGCAGTACTTC	CASSYGAGGNYEQYF
TRBV12-3/TRBV12-4	12	NA	NA	TRBJ1-1	TGTGCCAGCAGTTTGATGAACACTGAAGCTTTCTTT	CASSLMNTEAFF
TRBV7-9	14	NA	NA	TRBJ1-6	TGTGCCAGCAGCTCACAGGGTATTCGGTCACCCCTCCACTTT	CASSSQGIRSPLHF
TRBV4-2	13	NA	NA	TRBJ1-6	TGTGCCAGCAGCCAGCCTCCCTCTCAATCCCTCCACTTT	CASSQPPSQSLHF
TRBV19	16	TRBD2	NA	TRBJ2-3	TGTGCCAGTAACCCCGGACTAGCGGGGGGGTTGGATACGCAGTATTTT	CASNPGLAGGLDTQYF
TRBV7-2	15	NA	few	TRBJ2-5	TGTGCCAGCAGCTTAGGAACAGGGATCCAAGAGACCCAGTACTTC	CASSLGTGIQETQYF
TRBV4-3	13	NA	NA	TRBJ2-3	TGCGCCAGCAGCCAAGAGATCACAGATACGCAGTATTTT	CASSQEITDTQYF
TRBV3-1/TRBV3-2	12	NA	few	TRBJ2-5	TGTGCCAGCAGCCAAGGAGGGCAGGCTAAGTACTTC	CASSQGGQAKYF
TRBV6-5	13	NA	NA	TRBJ1-3	TGTGCCAGCAGTATTACTCAGGGATCCACCATATATTTT	CASSITQGSTIYF
TRBV6-5	13	TRBD1	NA	TRBJ2-1	TGTGCCAGCGCGGGACAGGGTTACAATGAGCAGTTCTTC	CASAGQGYNEQFF
TRBV18	15	NA	NA	TRBJ2-1	TGTGCCAGCTCACCCCGAGGGGGGCCGGGGGATGAGCAGTTCTTC	CASSPRGGPGDEQFF